A single sample is the source of the 10 T cell receptor beta chains below, sequenced in a study of T cell repertoires in cytomegalovirus infection. TCRdb itself ran the reads through MiXCR, one entry per CDR3 protein. This sample has 300,000 to 400,000 distinct CDR3 sequences, with around 18% found just once. The sample consisted of PBMCs. The receptors originated from a human donor in good health (CMV status not recorded). Some clones in this sample may be carry-over from other donors' samples.

The gene calls are TRBV19 and TRBJ2-1; the match to TRBD2 covers 9 bases. The germline V gene has CDR1 LNHDA and CDR2 SQIVND (reference sequence). This CDR3 comprises 16 residues. After removal of 3 bases from V and 0 bases from J, the junction contained 3 bases not matched to a gene. The CDR3 nucleotides read TGTGCCAGTAGTATTTTGCGGGGGGGCTCCTACAATGAGCAGTTCTTC. Translating it yields CASSILRGGSYNEQFF.

The chain carries TRBV20-1 and TRBJ1-6; D uncertain. Germline assignment: CDR1 DFQATT and CDR2 SNEGSKA (reference sequence). The CDR3 totals 16 residues. Trimming took off 2 bases at V and 6 bases at J, with 17 bases between the two ends. The CDR3 protein is CSARSQTEPSNSPLHF. CDR3 nucleotide sequence: TGCAGTGCTAGAAGTCAGACGGAGCCCTCTAATTCACCCCTCCACTTT.

The chain is built from TRBV7-9 and TRBJ2-7; TRBD2 matches 13 bases. Germline assignment: CDR1 SEHNR and CDR2 FQNEAQ (reference sequence). This CDR3 comprises 16 residues. V was clipped by 3 bases and J by 7 bases; unmatched bases: 9. The CDR3 region has the DNA TGTGCCAGCAGCTTCGCTACTAGCGGGGGGGCGAGGGAGCAGTACTTC. It specifies CASSFATSGGAREQYF.

This clonotype was counted between two and nine times. This chain uses TRBV9 with TRBJ1-1; D remains unclear. The V end lost 3 bases, the J end lost 4 bases, and 16 bases lay between the germline ends. Germline V gives CDR1 SGDLS, CDR2 YYNGEE. The CDR3 is made up of 15 amino acids. CDR3 nucleotides: TGTGCCAGCAGCGCTTCGGTCCAACGGGGCACTGAAGCTTTCTTT. Amino acids: CASSASVQRGTEAFF.

The J gene is TRBJ1-1, the V gene TRBV20-1, with TRBD1 matching 10 bases. V lost 0 bases, J lost 5 bases, and 6 bases stayed unmatched. Germline V gives CDR1 DFQATT, CDR2 SNEGSKA (reference sequence). The CDR3 has 15 amino acids. As DNA, the CDR3 is TGCAGTGCTAGAGATTTAGGGACAGGGGTAACTGAAGCTTTCTTT. Translated: CSARDLGTGVTEAFF.

This clonotype came up a few times. The V and J genes are TRBV2 and TRBJ2-2; tentative D call: TRBD1 (5 bases). V was pared by 7 bases and J by 0 bases, with 12 bases between. There are 15 residues in the CDR3. Germline values: CDR1 SNHLY, CDR2 FYNNEI. In nucleotides, the CDR3 is TGTGCCAGCACTGGCAAAGGGGCGAACACCGGGGAGCTGTTTTTT. It codes for CASTGKGANTGELFF.

This clonotype has a handful of counts. The chain links TRBV7-2 to TRBJ2-5, with D uncertain. The germline V and J ends were trimmed by 5 bases and 5 bases, with 9 bases remaining between them. There are 12 residues in the CDR3. Germline CDR1 SGHTA, CDR2 FQGNSA. The CDR3 DNA reads as TGTGCCAGCAGCGCCCCTAGGGAGACCCAGTACTTC. Amino acid sequence: CASSAPRETQYF.

CDR3 protein: CASSLGSLGETQYF. The CDR3 DNA is TGTGCCAGCAGCTTAGGTAGTCTAGGTGAGACCCAGTACTTC. The V call is TRBV7-2, the J call TRBJ2-5; no clear D. The CDR3 contains 14 residues. Trimming stripped 1 base from V and 5 bases from J, with 11 bases between. Per the germline V gene, CDR1 is SGHTA and CDR2 is FQGNSA. The complete variable domain, with remaining parts taken from reference TRBV7-2 and TRBJ2-5, reads GAGVSQSPSNKVTEKGKDVELRCDPISGHTALYWYRQSLGQGLEFLIYFQGNSAPDKSGLPSDRFSAERTGGSVSTLTIQRTQQEDSAVYLCASSLGSLGETQYFGPGTRLLVL.

This clonotype appeared once. The chain combines TRBV7-9 with TRBJ2-7; 7 positions match TRBD1. This CDR3 spans 14 amino acids. The germline gives CDR1 SEHNR, CDR2 FQNEAQ (reference sequence). Trimming removed 4 bases from V and 1 base from J; junction bases left unmatched: 4. In nucleotides, the CDR3 is TGTGCCAGCAGCTACCGGGACAGATCCTACGAGCAGTACTTC. Its protein is CASSYRDRSYEQYF.

This sequence joins TRBV6-5 and TRBJ2-7; TRBD2 is a possible D gene (5 bases). This CDR3 spans 13 amino acids. The germline CDR1 and CDR2 sequences are MNHEY and SVGAGI. V lost 0 bases to trimming and J lost 5 bases, with 8 bases between them. The CDR3 DNA follows: TGTGCCAGCAGTTACTCAGAGGGCGACGAGCAGTACTTC. It translates to CASSYSEGDEQYF.